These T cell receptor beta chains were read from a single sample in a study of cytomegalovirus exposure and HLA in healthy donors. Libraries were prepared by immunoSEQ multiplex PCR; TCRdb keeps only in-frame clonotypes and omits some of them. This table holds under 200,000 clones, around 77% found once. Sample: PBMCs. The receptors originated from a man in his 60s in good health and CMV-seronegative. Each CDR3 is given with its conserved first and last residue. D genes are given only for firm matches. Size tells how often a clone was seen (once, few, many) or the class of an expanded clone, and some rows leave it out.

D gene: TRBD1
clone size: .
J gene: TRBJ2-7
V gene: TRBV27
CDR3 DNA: TGTGCCAGCAGATTAAGAGGCGGTCCAGGGGGCTGGAACGAGCAGTACTTC
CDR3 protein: CASRLRGGPGGWNEQYF

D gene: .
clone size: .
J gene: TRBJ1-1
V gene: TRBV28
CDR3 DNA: TGTGCCAGCAGTTTGCCTGACAGACTGAACACTGAAGCTTTCTTT
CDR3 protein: CASSLPDRLNTEAFF

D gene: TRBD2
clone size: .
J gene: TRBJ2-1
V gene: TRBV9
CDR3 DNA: TGTGCCAGCAGCGTAGGGGAGGGGATGGGCTACAATGAGCAGTTCTTC
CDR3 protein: CASSVGEGMGYNEQFF

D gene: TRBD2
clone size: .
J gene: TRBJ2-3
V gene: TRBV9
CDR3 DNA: TGTGCCAGCAGCCCGCTTCTTAGCGGGGGGGCTGATACGCAGTATTTT
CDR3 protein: CASSPLLSGGADTQYF

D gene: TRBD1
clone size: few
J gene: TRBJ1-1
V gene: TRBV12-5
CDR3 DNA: TGTGCTAGTGGCCGACAGGGTAACACTGAAGCTTTCTTT
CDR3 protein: CASGRQGNTEAFF

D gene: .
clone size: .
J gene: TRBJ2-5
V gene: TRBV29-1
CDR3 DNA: TGCAGCGTTGACTCGGGATCGGAGACCCAGTACTTC
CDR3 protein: CSVDSGSETQYF

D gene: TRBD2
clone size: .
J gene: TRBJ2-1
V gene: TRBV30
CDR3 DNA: TGTGCCTGGAGAAAGAAAGGACTAGCATACAATGAGCAGTTCTTC
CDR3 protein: CAWRKKGLAYNEQFF

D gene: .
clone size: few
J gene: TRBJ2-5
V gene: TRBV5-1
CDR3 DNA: TGCGCCAGCAGCCTGTACCAAGAGACCCAGTACTTC
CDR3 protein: CASSLYQETQYF

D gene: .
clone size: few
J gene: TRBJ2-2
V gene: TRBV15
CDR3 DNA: TGTGCCACCAGCCGGGAGAGAACCGGGGAGCTGTTTTTT
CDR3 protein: CATSRERTGELFF

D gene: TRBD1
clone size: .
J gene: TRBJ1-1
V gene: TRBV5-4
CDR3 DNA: TGTGCCAGCAGCTGGACAGGGAAGAACACTGAAGCTTTCTTT
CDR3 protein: CASSWTGKNTEAFF

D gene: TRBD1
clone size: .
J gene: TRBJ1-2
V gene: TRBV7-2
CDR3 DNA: TGTGCCAGCAGCAAAAATCCGGGACAGGGGTCAAGCAGGGGCTACACCTTC
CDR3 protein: CASSKNPGQGSSRGYTF

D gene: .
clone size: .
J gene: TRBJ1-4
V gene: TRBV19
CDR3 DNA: TGTGCCAGTAGTCCTGGGAGACAGGTTAATGAAAAACTGTTTTTT
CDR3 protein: CASSPGRQVNEKLFF

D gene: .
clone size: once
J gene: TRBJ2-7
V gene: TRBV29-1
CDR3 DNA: TGCAGCGTTGAAGGGTCAGGATTAAACGAGCAGTACTTC
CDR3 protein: CSVEGSGLNEQYF

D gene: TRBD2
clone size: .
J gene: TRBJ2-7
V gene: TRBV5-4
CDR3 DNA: TGTGCCAGCAGCTACGGGAAAATAGCGGGATCTAGAAGCTACGAGCAGTACTTC
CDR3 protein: CASSYGKIAGSRSYEQYF

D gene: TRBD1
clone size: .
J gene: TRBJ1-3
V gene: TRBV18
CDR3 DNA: TGTGCCAGCTCACCGTTAACCGGGACAGGGGGCTATGGAAACACCATATATTTT
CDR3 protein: CASSPLTGTGGYGNTIYF

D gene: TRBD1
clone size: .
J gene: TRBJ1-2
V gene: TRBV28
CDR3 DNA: TGTGCCACCTTCACCAGGGGGCCTAACTATGGCTACACCTTC
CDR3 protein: CATFTRGPNYGYTF

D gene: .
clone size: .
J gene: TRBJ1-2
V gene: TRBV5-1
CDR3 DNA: TGCGCCAGCAGCTCAGTGACGGGGGTGATAGCCTCGGGTGGCTACACCTTC
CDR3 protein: CASSSVTGVIASGGYTF

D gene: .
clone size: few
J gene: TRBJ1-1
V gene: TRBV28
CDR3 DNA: TGTGCCAGCAGTTTTTTAAACACTGAAGCTTTCTTT
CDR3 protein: CASSFLNTEAFF

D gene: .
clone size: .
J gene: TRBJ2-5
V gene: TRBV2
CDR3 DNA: TGTGCCAGCAGTAGGGGCAGGCAAGAGACCCAGTACTTC
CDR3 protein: CASSRGRQETQYF

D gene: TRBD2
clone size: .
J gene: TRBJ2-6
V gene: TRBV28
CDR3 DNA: TGTGCCAGCAGTTCCCCCAGACTAGCGGGAGGGCCAAGGAACTCTGGGGCCAACGTCCTGACTTTC
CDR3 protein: CASSSPRLAGGPRNSGANVLTF

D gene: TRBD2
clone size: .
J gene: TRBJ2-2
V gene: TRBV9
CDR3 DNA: TGTGCCAGCAGCGTAGGGGGACTAGCGGAGTTCGAGGTTAACACCGGGGAGCTGTTTTTT
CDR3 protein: CASSVGGLAEFEVNTGELFF

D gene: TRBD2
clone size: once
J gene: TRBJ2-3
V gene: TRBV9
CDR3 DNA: TGTGCCAGCAGCGTAGGTACTAGCGGTAGTGATACGCAGTATTTT
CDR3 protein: CASSVGTSGSDTQYF

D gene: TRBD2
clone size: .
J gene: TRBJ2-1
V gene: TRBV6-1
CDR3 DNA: TGTGCCATCAAAAGGGGACTAGCTCTCCATGAGCAGTTCTTC
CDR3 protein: CAIKRGLALHEQFF

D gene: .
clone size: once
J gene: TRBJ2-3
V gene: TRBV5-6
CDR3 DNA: TGTGCCAGCAGTCTCAGGGGGACTTTCGGGGATACGCAGTATTTT
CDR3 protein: CASSLRGTFGDTQYF

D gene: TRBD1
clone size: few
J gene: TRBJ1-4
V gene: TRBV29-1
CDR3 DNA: TGCAGCGTTATGAGGACAGGGGGTGAAAAACTGTTTTTT
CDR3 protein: CSVMRTGGEKLFF

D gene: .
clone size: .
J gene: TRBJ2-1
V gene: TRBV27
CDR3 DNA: TGTGCCAGCAGTGAGGCTTATTCGGATGAGCAGTTCTTC
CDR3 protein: CASSEAYSDEQFF

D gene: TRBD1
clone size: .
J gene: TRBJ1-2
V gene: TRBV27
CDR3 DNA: TGTGCCAGCAGTCCGGGGACAGTTAACTATGGCTACACCTTC
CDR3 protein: CASSPGTVNYGYTF

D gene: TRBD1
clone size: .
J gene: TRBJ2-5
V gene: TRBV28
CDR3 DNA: TGTGCCAGCAGACGTAGACAGGGGGCTCTGCGTAACCAAGAGACCCAGTACTTC
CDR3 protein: CASRRRQGALRNQETQYF

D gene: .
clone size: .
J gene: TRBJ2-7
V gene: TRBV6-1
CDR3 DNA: TGTGCCAGCAGCCGAGAGCTGAGCTCCTACGAGCAGTACTTC
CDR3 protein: CASSRELSSYEQYF

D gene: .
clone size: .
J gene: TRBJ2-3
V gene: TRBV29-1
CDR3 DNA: TGCAGCGCCGAGAGGCAGACAGTCACAGATACGCAGTATTTT
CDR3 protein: CSAERQTVTDTQYF

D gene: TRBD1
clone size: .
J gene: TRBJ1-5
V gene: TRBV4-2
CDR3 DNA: TGTGCCAGCAGCCAGGGACAGGTGGGACAGCCCCAGCATTTT
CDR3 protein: CASSQGQVGQPQHF

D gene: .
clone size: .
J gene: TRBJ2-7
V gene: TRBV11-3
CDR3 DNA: TGTGCCAGCAGCTCAGACAACTACGAGCAGTACTTC
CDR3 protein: CASSSDNYEQYF

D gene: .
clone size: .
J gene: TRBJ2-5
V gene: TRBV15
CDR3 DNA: TGTGCCATCGGAACCAGGGCGCAAGAGACCCAGTACTTC
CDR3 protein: CAIGTRAQETQYF

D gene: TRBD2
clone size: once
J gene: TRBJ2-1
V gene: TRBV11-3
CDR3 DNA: TGTGCCAGCAGCTTAGTGACTAGCGGATACAATGAGCAGTTCTTC
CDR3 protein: CASSLVTSGYNEQFF

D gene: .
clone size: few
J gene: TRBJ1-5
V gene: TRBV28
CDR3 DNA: TGTGCCAGCATAACGGGCGGGGGAGGGTATCAGCCCCAGCATTTT
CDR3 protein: CASITGGGGYQPQHF

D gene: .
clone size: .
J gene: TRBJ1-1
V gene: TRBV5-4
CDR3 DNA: TGTGCCAGCAGCTTGAGGGGCTCCATGAACACTGAAGCTTTCTTT
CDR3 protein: CASSLRGSMNTEAFF

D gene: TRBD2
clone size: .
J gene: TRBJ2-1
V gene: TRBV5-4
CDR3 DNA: TGTGCCAGCAGCTCGGGACTAGACTACAATGAGCAGTTCTTC
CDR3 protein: CASSSGLDYNEQFF

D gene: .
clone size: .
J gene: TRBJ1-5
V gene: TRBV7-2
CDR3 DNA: TGTGCCAGCAGCGTACAATACAATCAGCCCCAGCATTTT
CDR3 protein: CASSVQYNQPQHF

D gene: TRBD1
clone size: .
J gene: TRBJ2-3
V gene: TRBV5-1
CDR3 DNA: TGCGCCAGCAGCTGGACAACAGGGGCGGGCACAGATACGCAGTATTTT
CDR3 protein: CASSWTTGAGTDTQYF

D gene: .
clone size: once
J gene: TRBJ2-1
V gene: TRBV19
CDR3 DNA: TGTGCCAGTAGTATGAGCGGGGAGCAGTTCTTC
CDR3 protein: CASSMSGEQFF

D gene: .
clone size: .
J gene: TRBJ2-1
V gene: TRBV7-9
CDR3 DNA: TGTGCCAGCAGGCGGAGATCTCGGATCCTTAGCTCCTACAATGAGCAGTTCTTC
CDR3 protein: CASRRRSRILSSYNEQFF

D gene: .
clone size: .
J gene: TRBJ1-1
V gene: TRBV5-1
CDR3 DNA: TGCGCCAGCAGCGCAGGTTCCTTCATGAACACTGAAGCTTTCTTT
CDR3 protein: CASSAGSFMNTEAFF

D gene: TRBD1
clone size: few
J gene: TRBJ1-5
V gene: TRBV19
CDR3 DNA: TGTGCCAGTAAAGAGGGGGCGAGCAATCAGCCCCAGCATTTT
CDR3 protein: CASKEGASNQPQHF

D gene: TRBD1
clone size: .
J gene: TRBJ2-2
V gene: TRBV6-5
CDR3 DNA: TGTGCCAGCAGTTACTCGGGACAGGGTATCGCCGGGGAGCTGTTTTTT
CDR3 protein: CASSYSGQGIAGELFF

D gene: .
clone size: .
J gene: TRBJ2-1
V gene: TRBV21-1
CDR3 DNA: TGTGCCAGCAGCCCGAGCGGGGTCCAGGATGAGCAGTTCTTC
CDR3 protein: CASSPSGVQDEQFF

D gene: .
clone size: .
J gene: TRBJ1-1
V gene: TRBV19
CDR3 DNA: TGTGCCAGTAGTGATAGATCCCAGGGCCTTAACACTGAAGCTTTCTTT
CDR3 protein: CASSDRSQGLNTEAFF